This TCR beta chain was captured in a study of cytomegalovirus exposure and HLA in healthy donors. Study-wide results and limits: TCR beta V- and J-gene trimming was later associated with a missense DCLRE1C variant. Several V segments, TRBV6-2 and TRBV6-3 among them, could not be told apart and were dropped. An assumption of roughly uniform sequencing depth across donors underlay the presence/absence analyses. An analysis done earlier found most TCR beta V segments productive about 87% or about 30% of the time.

CDR3 length: 13 residues. Germline assignment: CDR1 MNHEY and CDR2 SMNVEV (reference sequence). V shed 6 bases and J 3 bases; nucleotides not matched to a gene: 2. Notes on this clone: Its antigen is undetermined.

The primer mix had 60 Vbeta and 13 Jbeta primers. Data came from immunoSEQ multiplex PCR; TCRdb stores just in-frame clones and leaves some out. The table has some 140,000 clones, nearly 80% seen once. J is TRBJ2-7 and V is TRBV27, with TRBD1 matching 10 bases. The sequenced sample was PBMCs. The clonotype was recovered from a man in his thirties or forties in good health and CMV-seronegative. CDR3 protein: CASSRTGGYEQYF. CDR3 nucleotides: TGTGCCAGCAGCCGGACAGGGGGCTACGAGCAGTACTTC.